The 15 T cell receptor beta chains listed next were all sequenced from one sample in a study of T cell repertoires in cytomegalovirus infection. Their specific antigens are unknown. MiXCR, applied by TCRdb to the reads, yields one record per CDR3 protein. The sample lists roughly 90,000 distinct CDR3 sequences, 20% to 30% seen once, with approximately 53% in the top ten. This specimen was CD8+ T cells from cultured PBMCs, taken from culture after CMV antigen stimulation. These receptors were obtained from a human donor in good health (CMV status not recorded). Some clones in this sample may be carry-over from other donors' samples.

The chain is built from TRBV9 and TRBJ2-2, with unresolved D. This CDR3 is built from 15 residues. The ends were cut back, 4 bases at V and 1 base at J, with 11 bases in the middle. In germline, CDR1 is SGDLS, CDR2 YYNGEE. The CDR3, as DNA: TGTGCCAGCAGCCCCCGGGTACAGAACACCGGGGAGCTGTTTTTT. Translated, it gives CASSPRVQNTGELFF.

The J gene is TRBJ1-1, the V gene TRBV14; 9 bases match TRBD1. J lost 3 bases, V lost 2 bases, and 10 bases had no gene match. Germline assignment: CDR1 SGHDN and CDR2 FVKESK. The CDR3 totals 17 residues. CDR3 sequence (DNA): TGTGCCAGCAGCCAAAGAATTGGGACAGGGATGGACACTGAAGCTTTCTTT. Its protein is CASSQRIGTGMDTEAFF.

This clonotype has only a few counts. The CDR3 DNA reads as TGTGCCTGGAGTTACGGGACAGGGAACACTGAAGCTTTCTTT. Translation: CAWSYGTGNTEAFF. This chain uses TRBV30 with TRBJ1-1; TRBD1 aligns across 8 bases. V shed 2 bases, J shed 1 base, and the junction held 3 bases outside the gene matches. The CDR3 totals 14 residues. Germline V gene sequence: CDR1 GTSNPN, CDR2 SVGIG (reference sequence).

This clonotype was counted only a few times. This chain links TRBV4-1 with TRBJ2-7; possible D gene TRBD2, 6 bases. CDR1 is MGHRA and CDR2 is YSYEKL in the germline V gene. This CDR3 has 17 residues. Between the trimmed V and J ends, which lost 1 base and 0 bases, there was a span of 16 bases. CDR3 nucleotides: TGCGCCAGCAGCCAAGTGGTGGAGGGTGGAACCTCCTACGAGCAGTACTTC. This sequence encodes CASSQVVEGGTSYEQYF.

The chain is built from TRBV9 and TRBJ2-3, with 10 bases identical to TRBD2. V shed 1 base and J 2 bases; nucleotides not matched to a gene: 4. The length of the CDR3 is 16 residues. Germline V lookup: CDR1 SGDLS, CDR2 YYNGEE. DNA for the CDR3: TGTGCCAGCAGCGTAACTCTAGCGGGAGTCACAGATACGCAGTATTTT. Residues: CASSVTLAGVTDTQYF.

This chain connects TRBV11-2 to TRBJ2-3; perhaps TRBD1 as D (5 bases). Germline assignment: CDR1 SGHAT and CDR2 FQNNGV. The CDR3 is made up of 14 amino acids. V was trimmed by 4 bases and J by 4 bases, leaving 12 bases between them. Here the CDR3 reads CASSSDSWPDTQYF. The CDR3 DNA reads TGTGCCAGCAGCTCCGACAGCTGGCCAGATACGCAGTATTTT. Complete variable domain (other parts from reference TRBV11-2 and TRBJ2-3): EAGVAQSPRYKIIEKRQSVAFWCNPISGHATLYWYQQILGQGPKLLIQFQNNGVVDDSQLPKDRFSAERLKGVDSTLKIQPAKLEDSAVYLCASSSDSWPDTQYFGPGTRLTVL.

This clonotype was observed many times. V usage is TRBV7-9 and J usage is TRBJ2-7; D is uncertain. Germline V gives CDR1 SEHNR, CDR2 FQNEAQ (reference sequence). With 5 bases removed from V and 3 bases from J, the gap between germline ends came to 17 bases. CDR3 length: 15 residues. The DNA for the CDR3 is TGTGCCAGCAGCCCAGCGATGGACGGTCTCTACGAGCAGTACTTC. Its protein is CASSPAMDGLYEQYF. Variable domain in full (rest from reference TRBV7-9 and TRBJ2-7): DTGVSQNPRHKITKRGQNVTFRCDPISEHNRLYWYRQTLGQGPEFLTYFQNEAQLEKSRLLSDRFSAERPKGSFSTLEIQRTEQGDSAMYLCASSPAMDGLYEQYFGPGTRLTVT.

The V and J genes are TRBV5-4 and TRBJ1-1; D unclear. Germline CDR1 reads SGHNT; CDR2 reads YYREEE (reference sequence). V was cut by 0 bases and J by 6 bases, with 12 bases left in between. This CDR3 region has 14 residues. In nucleotides, the CDR3 is TGTGCCAGCAGCTTGGGGGCTTACGGCTCTGAAGCTTTCTTT. Protein product: CASSLGAYGSEAFF.

This clonotype was picked up a small number of times. V usage is TRBV6-2 or TRBV6-3 and J usage is TRBJ2-7; D may be TRBD2 (7 bases). Germline CDR1 MNHEY, CDR2 SVGEGT. This CDR3 has 13 residues. V was trimmed by 8 bases and J by 7 bases, leaving 18 bases between them. CDR3 loop: CASFPSAGAEQYF. The CDR3 coding sequence is TGTGCCAGCTTCCCATCGGCGGGGGCGGAGCAGTACTTC.

This clonotype is labeled as large. The genes are TRBV10-3 and TRBJ2-7; D is perhaps TRBD2 (5 bases). Germline-derived CDR1 and CDR2 are ENHRY and SYGVKD. CDR3 length: 13 amino acids. V gave up 10 bases and J gave up 5 bases, with 18 bases separating them. CDR3 amino acids: CATSRASGDEQYF. CDR3 bases: TGTGCCACATCAAGGGCCTCCGGGGACGAGCAGTACTTC.

This clonotype has a handful of counts. This chain uses TRBV4-1 with TRBJ2-7; possibly TRBD2 for D (5 bases). Germline V gene data show CDR1 as MGHRA and CDR2 as YSYEKL. V was shortened by 0 bases and J by 5 bases, with 11 bases between the two germline ends. The CDR3 runs to 14 residues. The CDR3 protein is CASSQDEGINEQYF. DNA for the CDR3: TGCGCCAGCAGCCAAGATGAGGGAATAAACGAGCAGTACTTC.

This clonotype has more than one count but fewer than ten. The chain links TRBV7-9 to TRBJ2-7; a possible D gene is TRBD1 (7 bases). This CDR3 spans 12 amino acids. Germline loops: CDR1 SEHNR, CDR2 FQNEAQ (reference sequence). Trimming took 11 bases from V and 3 from J, leaving 14 bases between them. CDR3 in amino acids: CALGTAGYEQYF. The CDR3 DNA reads TGTGCCTTAGGGACAGCGGGCTACGAGCAGTACTTC.

V and J are TRBV19 and TRBJ1-2; the match to TRBD1 covers 8 bases. The CDR3 runs 15 residues. Germline trimming cut 2 bases from V and 3 bases from J; bases unmatched to any gene: 5. The V gene's germline CDR1 is LNHDA and CDR2 SQIVND (reference sequence). The CDR3 loop is CASSIPDRAYYGYTF. CDR3 DNA sequence: TGTGCCAGTAGTATACCGGACAGGGCTTACTATGGCTACACCTTC.

This chain uses TRBV30 with TRBJ1-2; D unclear. CDR1 is GTSNPN and CDR2 is SVGIG in the germline V gene (reference sequence). Trimming took off 0 bases at V and 1 base at J, with 15 bases between the two ends. The CDR3 sequence is 16 residues long. The CDR3 DNA reads as TGTGCCTGGAGTGTACCGTCTGGGCAGATTAACTATGGCTACACCTTC. It encodes CAWSVPSGQINYGYTF.

The chain joins TRBV7-9 to TRBJ1-1; D is possibly TRBD1 (6 bases). Germline V gene data show CDR1 as SEHNR and CDR2 as FQNEAQ (reference sequence). Trimming took 6 bases from V and 7 from J, leaving 12 bases between them. The CDR3 sequence is 12 residues long. DNA for the CDR3: TGTGCCAGCAGTTACACAGGGTATGAAGCTTTCTTT. Its protein product is CASSYTGYEAFF.